This T cell receptor (beta chain) is from a study of radiation and T cells in renal cell carcinoma. Overall study context: Nephrectomy followed 15 Gy stereotactic body radiation by 4 weeks.

Data came from immunoSEQ multiplex PCR; TCRdb stores just in-frame clones and leaves some out. Of some 120,000 clones in the sample, 80% to 85% are singletons; the top ten hold less than 3.5%. Findings and caveats of the study: In blood, top tumor clones expanded by 2 weeks, shrinking by 4.

Time point denoted: baseline pretreatment blood. The sample's treatment: 15 Gy SBRT to primary tumor, nephrectomy 4 weeks later. Radiation-treated patients gave blood at baseline, week 2 and week 4. This renal cell carcinoma was of the clear cell type. CDR3 size: 13 residues. CDR1 and CDR2 (germline): SNHLY, FYNNEI. V lost 3 bases and J lost 7, with 9 bases in between. Points on this clone: Its antigen remains unidentified.

The chain couples TRBV2 to TRBJ1-4; D remains ambiguous. The sequence was collected from a woman aged 55-70 years with renal cell carcinoma. The sequenced sample was blood, obtained from a patient whose treatment included radiotherapy and nephrectomy. CDR3 protein: CASSDLLVEKLFF. CDR3 DNA: TGTGCCAGCAGTGACCTCCTGGTTGAAAAACTGTTTTTT.